A single sample gave rise to the 6 T cell receptor beta chains below, sequenced in a study of beta chain features in type 1 diabetes (dated by TCRdb to 2016 to 2019). Libraries were built with the immunoSEQ multiplex PCR assay. All of the isolated RNA was reverse transcribed with the High Capacity cDNA Reverse Transcription Kit, so expressed TCRB transcripts were sequenced. TCRdb took over this immuneACCESS table, retaining in-frame rearrangements with V and J assigned. Such tables are incomplete; in checked studies, under half of the missing clones stem from an unresolved V gene, and the remainder is unexplained. Counted in this sample were 400,000 to 500,000 clones; approximately 13% of them appeared once. Together, the top ten hold 0.035% to 0.04% of the sample. The sequencing input was naive CD4+ T cells from blood. The sample's cell subset or site label is to be understood as: true naive CD4+ T cells. The receptors were sampled from a man in his thirties or forties in good health.

About this clone: Sequence at one end of the junction differs from germline and may be a read error. This chain uses TRBV7-7 with TRBJ2-2, with a possible D match to TRBD2 (5 bases). This CDR3 comprises 15 residues. Germline V lookup: CDR1 SSHAT, CDR2 FNYEAQ (reference sequence). As DNA, the CDR3 is TGTGCTAGCAGCTCGTCGTTAGCGTCCACCGGGGAGCTGTTTTTT. It is translated as CASSSSLASTGELFF. Combining the CDR3 with reference TRBV7-7 and TRBJ2-2 gives the whole variable domain GAGVSQSPRYKVTKRGQDVTLRCDPISSHATLYWYQQALGQGPEFLTYFNYEAQPDKSGLPSDRFSAERPEGSISTLTIQRTEQRDSAMYRCASSSSLASTGELFFGEGSRLTVL.

This clone was observed a handful of times. The chain recombines TRBV5-1 with TRBJ1-6, with D possibly matching TRBD1 (6 bases). CDR3 length: 13 amino acids. Germline loops: CDR1 SGHRS, CDR2 YFSETQ. Trimming stripped 4 bases from V and 10 bases from J, with 12 bases between. In DNA form, the CDR3 reads TGCGCCAGCAGCGCGAGGACAGACTCACCCCTCCACTTT. Its protein product is CASSARTDSPLHF.

In this sample, this clone turned up a few times. The rearrangement links TRBV15 to TRBJ1-1; TRBD1 matches 7 bases. V lost 6 bases to trimming and J lost 9 bases; unmatched junction nucleotides: 10. In germline, CDR1 is LNHNV, CDR2 YYDKDF (reference sequence). The CDR3 has 13 amino acids. The CDR3 reads CATRGQGEAKAFF. The DNA of the CDR3 is TGTGCCACCAGGGGTCAGGGGGAAGCTAAAGCTTTCTTT.

This clone was detected only a few times. The chain recombines TRBV19 with TRBJ1-1, with D unresolved. Germline CDR1 LNHDA, CDR2 SQIVND (reference sequence). The CDR3 is made up of 13 amino acids. The V end lost 4 bases, the J end lost 1 base, and 7 bases lay between the germline ends. The CDR3 loop reads CASSTTRNTEAFF. For the CDR3, the DNA is TGTGCCAGTAGTACAACAAGGAACACTGAAGCTTTCTTT.

This clone was counted only a few times. The rearrangement links TRBV7-2 to TRBJ2-5; the match to TRBD2 covers 11 bases. Germline V lookup: CDR1 SGHTA, CDR2 FQGNSA. The CDR3 covers 16 residues. Germline trimming cut 5 bases from V and 5 bases from J; bases unmatched to any gene: 10. The CDR3 coding sequence is TGTGCCAGCAGCCTCAACGGGGCTAGCGGGAGGGAGACCCAGTACTTC. It encodes CASSLNGASGRETQYF. The whole variable domain, remainder taken from reference TRBV7-2 and TRBJ2-5, is GAGVSQSPSNKVTEKGKDVELRCDPISGHTALYWYRQSLGQGLEFLIYFQGNSAPDKSGLPSDRFSAERTGGSVSTLTIQRTQQEDSAVYLCASSLNGASGRETQYFGPGTRLLVL.

The chain couples TRBV7-2 to TRBJ1-2, with D hard to call. This CDR3 contains 13 residues. CDR1 SGHTA and CDR2 FQGNSA come from the germline V gene. V was cut by 1 base and J by 6 bases, with 9 bases left in between. The CDR3 loop reads CASSLDGGHGYTF. The CDR3 DNA is TGTGCCAGCAGCTTAGATGGCGGGCATGGCTACACCTTC.